This T cell receptor beta chain emerged from a study of blood T cells in healthy people across ages. Study-level points and caveats: As age increased, TCR beta diversity per million T cells fell in a roughly linear fashion.

Of note for this clonotype: The antigen is not known.

A J-beta primer mix and a sample-barcoded 5' primer were used in a second PCR of roughly 6 to 12 cycles. Sequencing yielded, for each sample, at least 2.5 million paired-end reads carrying CDR3. TCRdb processed the 5' RACE reads anew with MiXCR; each CDR3 protein has one entry. Of about 1,500,000 distinct CDR3 sequences in the sample, 35% to 45% were seen once. The specimen sequenced was blood. The source is a woman in her late teens or twenties in good health.

As DNA, the CDR3 is TGTGCCAGCAGTCCCTCGGACAGAAATCAGCCCCAGCATTTT. Amino acid sequence: CASSPSDRNQPQHF. The V gene is TRBV12-3 or TRBV12-4, the J gene TRBJ1-5; tentative D call: TRBD1 (6 bases). This CDR3 spans 14 amino acids. V lost 5 bases to trimming and J lost 4 bases, with 12 bases between them.